This record covers a single T cell receptor (beta chain). Its specificity is not known. These data are taken from a study of cytomegalovirus exposure and HLA in healthy donors. Study-wide results and limits: According to a later analysis, donors in an Asian-associated ancestry cluster reportedly had fewer N-insertions than the roughly 720-donor mean.

Germline CDR1 MGHRA, CDR2 YSYEKL. The CDR3 runs to 13 residues. Trimming shortened V by 0 bases and J by 8 bases, and 10 bases separated the two germline ends. The PCR made use of 60 Vbeta and 13 Jbeta primers. Profiling relied on immunoSEQ multiplex PCR, and the TCRdb table lists in-frame clones only, not all of them. The sample holds 55,000 to 75,000 clones, less than 65% seen once. V and J are TRBV4-1 and TRBJ1-2; D may be TRBD1 (5 bases). Sequencing was done on a sample of PBMCs. This sequence was found in a man younger than 45 in good health and CMV-seronegative. CDR3 sequence reads: CASSQEGPAGYTF. Here the CDR3 DNA reads TGCGCCAGCAGCCAAGAGGGGCCAGCGGGCTACACCTTC.